This T cell receptor (beta chain) was identified during a study of blood T cells in healthy people across ages. Study-wide background: Per two T cells, about one barcoded beta molecule was captured through template switching.

The second PCR ran about 6 to 12 cycles with a sample-barcoded 5' primer and J-beta primers. TCRdb fed the 5' RACE reads into MiXCR, producing one record per CDR3 protein. The sample yields roughly 2 million distinct CDR3 sequences, about 49% seen once. Germline CDR1 is SGHTA and CDR2 is FQGNSA. The CDR3 has 14 amino acids. Study-wide findings and caveats: Greater diversity and more naive CD4+ cells were seen in long-lived donors than in aged donors.

About this clonotype itself: The antigen remains unidentified. One end of the junction fails to match germline, which may point to a read error.

Sequences were obtained from blood. The clonotype was recovered from a woman in her thirties or forties in good health. This rearrangement joins TRBV7-2 to TRBJ2-5, with no clear D. The CDR3 nucleotides are TGTGCCGGCAGCGAGGTCACGGCACAAGAGACCCAGTACTTC. This encodes CAGSEVTAQETQYF.